These 8 T cell receptor beta chains were sequenced from one sample in a study of shared clonotypes between healthy human individuals. Only in-frame clones appear in the TCRdb table, and some are missing; sequencing was by immunoSEQ multiplex PCR. The repertoire holds around 1,100,000 clones, 60% to 85% seen once, with roughly 0.82% in the top ten. The sequenced sample was memory CD4+ T cells from PBMCs. Indicated subset: CD45RA-negative fraction. Receptors originate from a man aged 18-30 years in good health. Some clones in this sample may be carry-over from other donors' samples.

This rearrangement joins TRBV6-1 to TRBJ2-7; no clear D. Per germline, CDR1 MNHNS and CDR2 SASEGT. The CDR3 has 13 amino acids. V was shortened by 8 bases and J by 7 bases, with 18 bases between the two germline ends. In DNA, the CDR3 is TGTGCCAGCGGTTCGGTTATACTACGGGAGCAGTACTTC. It specifies CASGSVILREQYF.

The J gene is TRBJ2-1, the V gene TRBV28; 11 nucleotides line up with TRBD2. The V and J ends lost 8 bases and 7 bases, in that order; junction bases with no gene match: 7. The CDR3 is 14 residues long. Germline CDR1 reads MDHEN; CDR2 reads SYDVKM. The CDR3 sequence: CASALAGEWNEQFF. The CDR3 region has the DNA TGTGCCAGCGCACTAGCGGGAGAATGGAATGAGCAGTTCTTC.

This clone appeared a single time. The chain is built from TRBV5-8 and TRBJ2-5; perhaps TRBD2 as D (5 bases). Germline V lookup: CDR1 SGHTS, CDR2 YDEGEE. The germline V and J ends were trimmed by 3 bases and 1 base, with 19 bases remaining between them. The CDR3 has 17 residues. DNA for the CDR3: TGTGCCAGCAGCTACGGGATTGCAGGCAGTGCCCAAGAGACCCAGTACTTC. It is translated as CASSYGIAGSAQETQYF. Full variable domain (missing parts from reference TRBV5-8 and TRBJ2-5): EAGVTQSPTHLIKTRGQQATLRCSPISGHTSVYWYQQALGLGLQFLLWYDEGEERNRGNFPPRFSGRQFPNYSSELNVNALELEDSALYLCASSYGIAGSAQETQYFGPGTRLLVL.

This clone has a count of ten or more. Compared with germline, one end of the junction differs, possibly owing to a read error. The rearrangement joins TRBV29-1 to TRBJ1-3, with 12 bases matching TRBD1. CDR1 is SQVTM, CDR2 ANQGSEA, per germline. CDR3 length: 18 residues. The CDR3 loop reads CSLEGTGGQQSSGNTIYF. The CDR3 coding sequence is TGCAGCCTTGAGGGGACAGGGGGCCAACAGAGCTCTGGAAACACCATATATTTT.

The chain couples TRBV5-4 to TRBJ2-5, with 11 bases matching TRBD2. Germline V gene sequence: CDR1 SGHNT, CDR2 YYREEE (reference sequence). V dropped 3 bases and J dropped 4; count of bases not matched to a gene: 8. This CDR3 has 16 residues. CDR3 coding DNA: TGTGCCAGCAGCTCCATCTTAGCGGGAGGGTTAGAGACCCAGTACTTC. This sequence encodes CASSSILAGGLETQYF.

The CDR3 DNA sequence: TGTGCCAGCTCACCAATAGACAGGTCAGATACGCAGTATTTT. The encoded protein is CASSPIDRSDTQYF. This chain links TRBV18 with TRBJ2-3; D perhaps matches TRBD1 (6 bases). This CDR3 has 14 residues. Germline-derived CDR1 and CDR2 are KGHSH and LQKENI. The germline V and J ends were trimmed by 2 bases and 4 bases, with 10 bases remaining between them.

This clone was detected a few times. This chain links TRBV9 with TRBJ2-7, with D possibly being TRBD1 or TRBD2 (5 bases each). The CDR3 covers 14 residues. Germline CDR1 SGDLS, CDR2 YYNGEE. Trimming stripped 3 bases from V and 2 bases from J, with 12 bases between. The CDR3: CASSAGPNPYEQYF. Written as DNA, the CDR3 is TGTGCCAGCAGCGCGGGACCGAACCCCTACGAGCAGTACTTC.

This chain connects TRBV6-6 to TRBJ2-7; TRBD1 matches 8 bases. The ends lost 5 bases at V and 3 bases at J; junction bases unmatched: 9. The CDR3 spans 15 residues. Germline CDR1 and CDR2: MNHNY and SVGAGI (reference sequence). The CDR3, as DNA: TGTGCCAGCAGTGGACCCGGGACAGGTAACTACGAGCAGTACTTC. This gives the protein CASSGPGTGNYEQYF.